The T cell receptor (beta chain) described here comes from a study of blood T cell repertoires in COVID-19. Original handling: By means of reference gene primer amplification, nucleated cell counts were estimated. Some clones are missing from TCRdb's copy, which holds only in-frame ones; the method was immunoSEQ multiplex PCR. V, J and clone size derive from that table, while D and trimming were established from the DNA sequence. This table holds roughly 300,000 clones, approximately 85% found once. J gave up 1 base and V 6 bases, and 0 bases lay outside the gene matches. CDR1 and CDR2 (germline): ENHRY, SYGVKD. CDR3 length: 15 amino acids.

This chain joins TRBV10-3 and TRBJ2-3; TRBD2 matches at 14 bases. This clonotype was obtained from a human donor in a cohort sampled during active COVID-19. Sample: peripheral blood. The CDR3 region has the DNA TGTGCCATCAGGACTAGCGGGGGGGGCACAGATACGCAGTATTTT. This sequence encodes CAIRTSGGGTDTQYF.